The 21 T cell receptor beta chains below come from one sample, sequenced in a study of shared clonotypes between healthy human individuals. Positively selected for CCR7, the CD45RO-negative cells used as naive CD8 cells excluded terminally differentiated effector memory CD45RA+ cells. The repertoire was sequenced with immunoSEQ multiplex PCR; TCRdb's copy has only in-frame clones and lacks some. The sample carries about 2 million clones, roughly 94% recorded once. Material for sequencing was naive CD8+ T cells sorted from blood. The receptors stem from a man in his late teens or twenties in good health.

The count of this clone is one. The chain carries TRBV28 and TRBJ2-1, with 11 bases lining up with TRBD2. Germline-derived CDR1 and CDR2 are MDHEN and SYDVKM. The trim removed 1 base at V and 0 bases at J, leaving 8 bases unmatched. The CDR3 length is 19 residues. The CDR3 reads CASSLSLAGGPSSYNEQFF. The CDR3 region has the DNA TGTGCCAGCAGTTTATCCCTAGCGGGGGGCCCAAGCTCCTACAATGAGCAGTTCTTC.

The V gene is TRBV5-4, the J gene TRBJ1-5, with D tentatively TRBD1 (5 bases). CDR3 length: 15 residues. Per germline, CDR1 SGHNT and CDR2 YYREEE (reference sequence). Between the trimmed V and J ends, which lost 0 bases and 7 bases, there was a span of 14 bases. The CDR3 spells CASSLDLGQGQPQHF. In DNA form, the CDR3 reads TGTGCCAGCAGCTTGGATCTGGGGCAGGGACAGCCCCAGCATTTT.

Notes on this clone: Other DNA sequences in this specimen translate into the identical CDR3. This chain connects TRBV5-1 to TRBJ2-1; D is possibly TRBD2 (5 bases). Per the germline V gene, CDR1 is SGHRS and CDR2 is YFSETQ. V was trimmed by 0 bases and J by 5 bases, leaving 6 bases between them. The CDR3 totals 13 residues. This CDR3 is CASSLVLDNEQFF. For the CDR3, the DNA is TGCGCCAGCAGCTTGGTACTAGACAATGAGCAGTTCTTC.

CDR3 in DNA: TGCGCCAGCAGCTTGGGCGTCGGGGGCCTTAATTCACCCCTCCACTTT. The encoded protein is CASSLGVGGLNSPLHF. The chain is built from TRBV5-1 and TRBJ1-6, with a tentative D call TRBD1 (6 bases). V lost 0 bases, J lost 6 bases, and 13 bases lay in between. The CDR3 is 16 residues long. CDR1 and CDR2 from the germline V gene are SGHRS and YFSETQ.

The chain couples TRBV7-9 to TRBJ2-1; 8 nucleotides line up with TRBD1. Germline V gives CDR1 SEHNR, CDR2 FQNEAQ (reference sequence). The CDR3 is 17 amino acids. V lost 5 bases and J lost 8; bases outside the gene matches: 17. CDR3 DNA: TGTGCCAGCAGCGCCCCCCAGGGGGCTGCATTTGTGGATGAGCAGTTCTTC. As protein: CASSAPQGAAFVDEQFF.

For this clone: This may be a read error, as it is one base from a much larger clone. Other DNA sequences in the same sample also yield this CDR3. V and J are TRBV9 and TRBJ1-1; D is ambiguous. This CDR3 comprises 13 residues. CDR1 SGDLS and CDR2 YYNGEE come from the germline V gene. The V gene lost 2 bases and the J gene lost 1 base, with 6 bases spanning the gap. The CDR3 is CASSVGRNTEAFF. The CDR3 region has the DNA TGTGCCAGCAGCGTCGGGAGGAACACTGAAGCTTTCTTT.

The chain uses TRBV2 and TRBJ2-5; 8 bases map to TRBD1. Germline V gives CDR1 SNHLY, CDR2 FYNNEI. The CDR3 sequence is 15 residues long. J was trimmed by 3 bases and V by 4 bases; bases with no gene match: 7. The CDR3, as DNA: TGTGCCAGCAGTGGCCAAGGACAGGGAGAAGAGACCCAGTACTTC. It yields the protein CASSGQGQGEETQYF.

This chain links TRBV5-1 with TRBJ1-4, with a weak D call TRBD1 (5 bases). The CDR3 extends over 15 amino acids. V was shortened by 4 bases and J by 7 bases, with 17 bases between the two germline ends. Germline CDR1 and CDR2: SGHRS and YFSETQ. As DNA, the CDR3 is TGCGCCAGCAGCGGGGGTGGGGAAACAAGTGAAAAACTGTTTTTT. It specifies CASSGGGETSEKLFF.

This clone appeared a single time. The CDR3 nucleotides are TGTGCCAGCAGCTTATCTAGCGGGAGGACAGATACGCAGTATTTT. This gives the protein CASSLSSGRTDTQYF. This sequence joins TRBV7-9 and TRBJ2-3, with 11 positions matching TRBD2. Germline V gene sequence: CDR1 SEHNR, CDR2 FQNEAQ (reference sequence). This CDR3 comprises 15 residues. V dropped 2 bases and J dropped 3; count of bases not matched to a gene: 1.

J is TRBJ2-5 and V is TRBV10-2, with 7 nucleotides matching TRBD1. CDR3 size: 15 residues. The junction had 3 bases not matched to a gene; V was cut back by 2 bases and J by 0 bases. Germline V gives CDR1 WSHSY, CDR2 SAAADI. The CDR3 spells CASSEPTGDQETQYF. DNA for the CDR3: TGCGCCAGCAGTGAGCCCACAGGGGACCAAGAGACCCAGTACTTC.

The CDR3 protein is CASSWRTNQPQHF. The CDR3 DNA sequence: TGTGCCAGCAGTTGGCGGACCAATCAGCCCCAGCATTTT. V gene TRBV27 combines with J gene TRBJ1-5; no firm D call. Germline CDR1 is MNHEY and CDR2 is SMNVEV (reference sequence). V was cut by 4 bases and J by 3 bases, with 7 bases left in between. The CDR3 totals 13 residues.

This clone was seen only once. V gene TRBV19 combines with J gene TRBJ1-3, with D possibly matching TRBD1 (5 bases). The CDR3 spans 13 residues. CDR1 and CDR2 (germline): LNHDA, SQIVND (reference sequence). Trimming cost V 8 bases and J 4 bases, with 12 bases left between them. In DNA form, the CDR3 reads TGTGCCAGTTTGCAGGGCGGGGGAAACACCATATATTTT. Translation gives CASLQGGGNTIYF. The variable domain in full, completed from reference TRBV19 and TRBJ1-3, reads DGGITQSPKYLFRKEGQNVTLSCEQNLNHDAMYWYRQDPGQGLRLIYYSQIVNDFQKGDIAEGYSVSREKKESFPLTVTSAQKNPTAFYLCASLQGGGNTIYFGEGSWLTVV.

A word on this clone: The sample contains more than one DNA sequence encoding this CDR3. V usage is TRBV13 and J usage is TRBJ1-1, with D unclear. From germline, CDR1 is PRHDT and CDR2 FYEKMQ (reference sequence). The V and J ends lost 3 bases and 1 base respectively, with 6 bases between them. CDR3 length: 13 residues. The CDR3 sequence is CASSLTGNTEAFF. In DNA, the CDR3 is TGTGCCAGCAGCTTGACGGGGAACACTGAAGCTTTCTTT. Full variable domain (rest looked up from reference TRBV13 and TRBJ1-1): AAGVIQSPRHLIKEKRETATLKCYPIPRHDTVYWYQQGPGQDPQFLISFYEKMQSDKGSIPDRFSAQQFSDYHSELNMSSLELGDSALYFCASSLTGNTEAFFGQGTRLTVV.

The genes are TRBV7-9 and TRBJ1-1; D is unclear. Germline-derived CDR1 and CDR2 are SEHNR and FQNEAQ (reference sequence). This CDR3 spans 12 amino acids. V was cut by 3 bases and J by 6 bases, with 8 bases left in between. The DNA of the CDR3 is TGTGCCAGCAGCTTGACCGGGGCTGAAGCTTTCTTT. Translated, it gives CASSLTGAEAFF.

Note on this clone: Different DNA sequences within this sample yield the same CDR3. CDR3 bases: TGTGCCTGGAGTGTAGGGGCCGGGGGGAATTCACCCCTCCACTTT. Translated, it gives CAWSVGAGGNSPLHF. This chain uses TRBV30 with TRBJ1-6; D is possibly TRBD1 (5 bases). The CDR3 totals 15 residues. V lost 0 bases, J lost 7 bases, and 13 bases lay in between. Germline V gene data show CDR1 as GTSNPN and CDR2 as SVGIG (reference sequence).

Remarks on this clone: Sequence at one end of the junction differs from germline and may be a read error. Other DNA sequences from this sample encode an identical CDR3 as well. V gene TRBV4-3 combines with J gene TRBJ2-5; tentative D call: TRBD1 (5 bases). Germline assignment: CDR1 LGHNA and CDR2 YSLEER. The CDR3 sequence is 13 residues long. In nucleotides, the CDR3 is TGCGCCAGCAGTCAAGGGGTAGTAGGGACCCAGTACTTC. Translating gives CASSQGVVGTQYF.

The CDR3 nucleotides read TGTGCCAGCAGCCAAGGAGACAGCCACTATGGCTACACCTTC. Amino acids: CASSQGDSHYGYTF. The chain is built from TRBV14 and TRBJ1-2, with a possible D match to TRBD1 (5 bases). V was cut by 1 base and J by 3 bases, with 9 bases left in between. This CDR3 region has 14 residues. Germline V gives CDR1 SGHDN, CDR2 FVKESK.

CDR3 DNA: TGTGCCAGCAGTGAAGGTGGTGGGGCAGGGAGGGAGACAGATACGCAGTATTTT. It codes for CASSEGGGAGRETDTQYF. The chain uses TRBV25-1 and TRBJ2-3, with TRBD2 matching over 7 bases. The germline gives CDR1 MGHDK, CDR2 SYGVNS. The CDR3 sequence is 18 residues long. Trimming cost V 2 bases and J 3 bases; bases outside gene matches: 14.

The V gene is TRBV6-5, the J gene TRBJ1-4; tentatively, D is TRBD1 (5 bases). V lost 8 bases, J lost 6 bases, and 13 bases lay in between. The germline V gene encodes CDR1 MNHEY and CDR2 SVGAGI. The CDR3 has 13 amino acids. The CDR3 region is CASSGTKDEKLFF. CDR3 bases: TGTGCCAGCTCCGGGACGAAGGATGAAAAACTGTTTTTT.

The chain recombines TRBV14 with TRBJ1-1; perhaps TRBD1 as D (5 bases). This CDR3 is 15 amino acids long. Germline V gene sequence: CDR1 SGHDN, CDR2 FVKESK. V was shortened by 0 bases and J by 3 bases, with 11 bases between the two germline ends. The CDR3 is CASSQDTGGYTEAFF. The DNA for the CDR3 is TGTGCCAGCAGCCAAGACACCGGGGGGTACACTGAAGCTTTCTTT. The variable domain in full, completed from reference TRBV14 and TRBJ1-1, reads EAGVTQFPSHSVIEKGQTVTLRCDPISGHDNLYWYRRVMGKEIKFLLHFVKESKQDESGMPNNRFLAERTGGTYSTLKVQPAELEDSGVYFCASSQDTGGYTEAFFGQGTRLTVV.

This rearrangement joins TRBV27 to TRBJ1-2; D might be TRBD1 (5 bases). The CDR3 loop spans 18 amino acids. With 3 bases removed from V and 0 bases from J, the gap between germline ends came to 20 bases. CDR1 MNHEY and CDR2 SMNVEV come from the germline V gene (reference sequence). The CDR3 is CASSLAREGAVANYGYTF. CDR3 nucleotides: TGTGCCAGCAGTTTGGCTCGTGAAGGGGCCGTTGCTAACTATGGCTACACCTTC.